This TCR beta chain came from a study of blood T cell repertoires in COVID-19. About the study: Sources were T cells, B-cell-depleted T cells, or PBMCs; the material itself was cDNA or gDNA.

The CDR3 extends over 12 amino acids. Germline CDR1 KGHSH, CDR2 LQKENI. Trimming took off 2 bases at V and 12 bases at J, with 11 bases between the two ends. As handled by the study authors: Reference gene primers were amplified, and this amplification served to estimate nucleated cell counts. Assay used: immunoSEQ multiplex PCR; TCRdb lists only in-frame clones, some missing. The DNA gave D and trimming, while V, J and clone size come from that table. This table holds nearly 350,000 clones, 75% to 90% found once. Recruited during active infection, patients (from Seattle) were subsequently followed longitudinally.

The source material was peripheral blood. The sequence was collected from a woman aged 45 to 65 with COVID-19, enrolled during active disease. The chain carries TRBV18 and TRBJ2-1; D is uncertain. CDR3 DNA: TGTGCCAGCTCACCAGAAGGTAGCTTGCAGTTCTTC. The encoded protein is CASSPEGSLQFF.